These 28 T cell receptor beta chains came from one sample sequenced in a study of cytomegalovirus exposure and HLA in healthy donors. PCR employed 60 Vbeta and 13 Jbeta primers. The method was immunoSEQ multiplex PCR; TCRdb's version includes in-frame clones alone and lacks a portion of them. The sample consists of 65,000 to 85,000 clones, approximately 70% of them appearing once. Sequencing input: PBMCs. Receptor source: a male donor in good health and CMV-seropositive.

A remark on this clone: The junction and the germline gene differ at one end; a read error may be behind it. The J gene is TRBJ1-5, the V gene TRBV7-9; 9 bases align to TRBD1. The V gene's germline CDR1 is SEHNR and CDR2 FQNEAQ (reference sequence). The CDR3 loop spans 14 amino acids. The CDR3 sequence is CSSSSDRGHQPQHF. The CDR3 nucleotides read TGTTCCAGCAGCTCGGACAGGGGCCATCAGCCCCAGCATTTT.

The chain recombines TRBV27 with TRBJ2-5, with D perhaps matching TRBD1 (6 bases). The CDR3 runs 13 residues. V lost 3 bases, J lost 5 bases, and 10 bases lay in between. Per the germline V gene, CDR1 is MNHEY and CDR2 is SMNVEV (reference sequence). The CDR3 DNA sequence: TGTGCCAGCAGTTTCACAGGGCTGGAGACCCAGTACTTC. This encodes CASSFTGLETQYF.

CDR3 residues: CASSIHNRGDTEAFF. Written as DNA, the CDR3 is TGTGCCAGTAGTATCCACAACAGGGGGGACACTGAAGCTTTCTTT. The V call is TRBV19, the J call TRBJ1-1; 8 bases fit TRBD1. V trimming: 3 bases; J trimming: 3 bases; junction bases outside the gene matches: 6. This CDR3 spans 15 amino acids. CDR1 and CDR2 from the germline V gene are LNHDA and SQIVND (reference sequence). Full variable domain (outside the CDR3, taken from reference TRBV19 and TRBJ1-1): DGGITQSPKYLFRKEGQNVTLSCEQNLNHDAMYWYRQDPGQGLRLIYYSQIVNDFQKGDIAEGYSVSREKKESFPLTVTSAQKNPTAFYLCASSIHNRGDTEAFFGQGTRLTVV.

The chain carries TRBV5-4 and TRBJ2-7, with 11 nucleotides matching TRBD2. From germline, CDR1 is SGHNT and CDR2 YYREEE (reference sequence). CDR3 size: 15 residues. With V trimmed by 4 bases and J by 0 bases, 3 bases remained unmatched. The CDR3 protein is CASSRSGRASYEQYF. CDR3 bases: TGTGCCAGCAGCCGTAGCGGGAGGGCCTCCTACGAGCAGTACTTC. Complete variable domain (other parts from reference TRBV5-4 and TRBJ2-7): ETGVTQSPTHLIKTRGQQVTLRCSSQSGHNTVSWYQQALGQGPQFIFQYYREEENGRGNFPPRFSGLQFPNYSSELNVNALELDDSALYLCASSRSGRASYEQYFGPGTRLTVT.

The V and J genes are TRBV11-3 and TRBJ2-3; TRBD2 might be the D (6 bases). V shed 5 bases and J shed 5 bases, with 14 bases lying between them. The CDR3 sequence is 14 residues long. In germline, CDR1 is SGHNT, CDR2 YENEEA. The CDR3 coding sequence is TGTGCCAGCAGCAAACGCGGGGAATTAGATACGCAGTATTTT. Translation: CASSKRGELDTQYF.

For the CDR3, the DNA is TGCGCCAGCAGCCCCCGCGCGGAGTCCTCTGGGGCCAACGTCCTGACTTTC. It encodes CASSPRAESSGANVLTF. This sequence joins TRBV4-3 and TRBJ2-6; no clear D gene. CDR3 length: 17 amino acids. Germline V gives CDR1 LGHNA, CDR2 YSLEER. Trimming pared 4 bases from V and 0 bases from J, leaving 13 bases between.

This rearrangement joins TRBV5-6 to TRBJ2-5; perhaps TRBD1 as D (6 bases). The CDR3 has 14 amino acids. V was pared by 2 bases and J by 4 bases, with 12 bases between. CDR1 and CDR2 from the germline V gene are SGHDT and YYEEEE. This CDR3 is CASSFLSGAETQYF. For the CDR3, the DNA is TGTGCCAGCAGCTTTTTGTCAGGGGCAGAGACCCAGTACTTC.

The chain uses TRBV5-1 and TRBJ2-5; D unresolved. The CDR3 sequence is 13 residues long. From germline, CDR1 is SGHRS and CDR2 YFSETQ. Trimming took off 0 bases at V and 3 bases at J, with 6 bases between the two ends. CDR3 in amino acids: CASSLAIEETQYF. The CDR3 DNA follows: TGCGCCAGCAGCTTGGCCATAGAAGAGACCCAGTACTTC.

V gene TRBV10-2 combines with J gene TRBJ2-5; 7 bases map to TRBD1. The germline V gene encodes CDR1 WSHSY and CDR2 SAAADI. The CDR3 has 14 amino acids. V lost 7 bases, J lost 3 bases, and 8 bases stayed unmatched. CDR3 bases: TGCGCCAGCAAAGATCGAGGGGGCAAAGAGACCCAGTACTTC. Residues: CASKDRGGKETQYF.

DNA for the CDR3: TGTGCCAGCAGCCGGCCGGGACAGCATGAAAAACTGTTTTTT. Its translation is CASSRPGQHEKLFF. This chain links TRBV5-4 with TRBJ1-4; 7 bases align to TRBD1. Germline CDR1 reads SGHNT; CDR2 reads YYREEE (reference sequence). CDR3 length: 14 residues. Losses at the gene ends were 4 bases for V and 6 bases for J; bases not matched to a gene: 6.

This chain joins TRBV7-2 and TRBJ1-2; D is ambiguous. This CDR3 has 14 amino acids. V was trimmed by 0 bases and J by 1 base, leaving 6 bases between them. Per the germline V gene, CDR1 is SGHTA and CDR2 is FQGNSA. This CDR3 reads CASSLASSNYGYTF. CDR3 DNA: TGTGCCAGCAGCTTAGCTTCCAGTAACTATGGCTACACCTTC.

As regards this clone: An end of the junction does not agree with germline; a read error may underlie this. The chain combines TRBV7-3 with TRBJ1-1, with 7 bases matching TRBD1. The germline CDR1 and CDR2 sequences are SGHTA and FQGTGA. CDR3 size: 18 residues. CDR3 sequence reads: CASSSLGPGGFGNTEVFF. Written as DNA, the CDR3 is TGTGCCAGCAGCTCCTTGGGGCCAGGGGGATTTGGGAACACTGAAGTTTTCTTT.

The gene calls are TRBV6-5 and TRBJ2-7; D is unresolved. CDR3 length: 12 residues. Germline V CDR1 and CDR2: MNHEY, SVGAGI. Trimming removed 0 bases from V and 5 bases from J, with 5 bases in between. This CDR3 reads CASSYSSNEQYF. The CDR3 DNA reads TGTGCCAGCAGTTACTCGAGTAACGAGCAGTACTTC.

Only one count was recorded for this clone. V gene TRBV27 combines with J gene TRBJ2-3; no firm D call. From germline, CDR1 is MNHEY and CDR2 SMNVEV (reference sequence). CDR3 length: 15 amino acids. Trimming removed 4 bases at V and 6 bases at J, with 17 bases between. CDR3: CASSSTTTPVDTQYF. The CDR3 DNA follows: TGTGCCAGCAGTTCCACTACTACTCCCGTGGATACGCAGTATTTT.

The CDR3 sequence is CASSEGGGGPSGEQYF. The CDR3 DNA reads as TGTGCCAGCAGTGAAGGGGGGGGCGGACCCTCGGGCGAGCAGTACTTC. This chain uses TRBV6-1 with TRBJ2-7, with TRBD2 as a possible D gene (7 bases). This CDR3 region has 16 residues. The V gene lost 1 base and the J gene lost 6 bases, with 19 bases spanning the gap. Germline loops: CDR1 MNHNS, CDR2 SASEGT.

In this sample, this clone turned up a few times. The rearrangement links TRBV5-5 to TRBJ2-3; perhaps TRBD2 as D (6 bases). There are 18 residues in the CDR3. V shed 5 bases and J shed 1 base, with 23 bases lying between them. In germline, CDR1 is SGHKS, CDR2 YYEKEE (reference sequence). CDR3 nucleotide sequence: TGTGCCAGCAGTTACAAAATCTCGGACTATAGCGGCACAGATACGCAGTATTTT. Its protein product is CASSYKISDYSGTDTQYF.

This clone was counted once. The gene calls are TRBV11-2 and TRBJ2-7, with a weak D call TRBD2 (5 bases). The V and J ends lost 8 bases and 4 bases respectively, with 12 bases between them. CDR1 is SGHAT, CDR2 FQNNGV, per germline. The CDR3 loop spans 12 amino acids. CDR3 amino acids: CASGETLYEQYF. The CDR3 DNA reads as TGTGCCAGCGGGGAGACACTTTACGAGCAGTACTTC.

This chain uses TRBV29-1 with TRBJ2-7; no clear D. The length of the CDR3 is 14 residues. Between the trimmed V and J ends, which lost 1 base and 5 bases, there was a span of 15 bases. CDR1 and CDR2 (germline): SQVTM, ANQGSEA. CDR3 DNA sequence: TGCAGCGTTGAAGGGCCCTTAATGGGCCACGAGCAGTACTTC. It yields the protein CSVEGPLMGHEQYF.

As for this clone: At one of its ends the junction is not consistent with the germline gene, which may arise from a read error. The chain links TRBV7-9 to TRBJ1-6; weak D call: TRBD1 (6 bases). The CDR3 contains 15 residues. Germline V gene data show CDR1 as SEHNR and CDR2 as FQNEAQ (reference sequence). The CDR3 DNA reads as TGTTCCAGCAGCTTAGGTTCAGGGGAGGGGTCACCCCTCCACTTT. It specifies CSSSLGSGEGSPLHF.

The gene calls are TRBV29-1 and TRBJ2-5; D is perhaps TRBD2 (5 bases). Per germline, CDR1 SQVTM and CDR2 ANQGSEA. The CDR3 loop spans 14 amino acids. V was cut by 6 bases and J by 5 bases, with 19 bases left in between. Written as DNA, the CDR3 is TGCAGCGTCGCCCTCAGCGGCCCTCGGGAGACCCAGTACTTC. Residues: CSVALSGPRETQYF.

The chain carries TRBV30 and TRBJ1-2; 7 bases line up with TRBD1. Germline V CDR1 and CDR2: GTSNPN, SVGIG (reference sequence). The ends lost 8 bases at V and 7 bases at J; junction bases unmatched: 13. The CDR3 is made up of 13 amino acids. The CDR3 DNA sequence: TGTGCCAGCGCAGGGGGGACGGACGTTGGCTACACCTTC. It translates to CASAGGTDVGYTF.

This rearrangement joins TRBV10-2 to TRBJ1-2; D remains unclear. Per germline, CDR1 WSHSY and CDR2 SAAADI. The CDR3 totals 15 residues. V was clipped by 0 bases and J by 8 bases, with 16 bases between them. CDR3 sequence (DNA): TGCGCCAGCAGTGAGTCAGCCTGGGCGCTTGAAGGCTACACCTTC. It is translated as CASSESAWALEGYTF.

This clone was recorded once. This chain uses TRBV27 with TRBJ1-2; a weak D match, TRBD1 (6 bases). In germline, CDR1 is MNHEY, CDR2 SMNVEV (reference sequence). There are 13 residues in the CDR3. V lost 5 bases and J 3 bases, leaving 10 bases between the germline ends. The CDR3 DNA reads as TGTGCCAGCAGTCAATACAGGGACTATGGCTACACCTTC. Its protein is CASSQYRDYGYTF.

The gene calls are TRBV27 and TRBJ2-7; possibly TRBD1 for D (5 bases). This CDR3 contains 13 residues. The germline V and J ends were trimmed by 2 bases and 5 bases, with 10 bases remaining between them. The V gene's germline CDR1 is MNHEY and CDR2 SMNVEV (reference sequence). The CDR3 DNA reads TGTGCCAGCAGTTTAGTAGGGGTGGACGAGCAGTACTTC. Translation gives CASSLVGVDEQYF.

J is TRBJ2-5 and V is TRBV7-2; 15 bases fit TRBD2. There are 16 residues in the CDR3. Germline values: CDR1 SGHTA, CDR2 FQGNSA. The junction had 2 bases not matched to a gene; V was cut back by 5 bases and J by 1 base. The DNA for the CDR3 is TGTGCCAGCAGCCCGGGACTAGCGGGGGGCCAAGAGACCCAGTACTTC. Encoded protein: CASSPGLAGGQETQYF.

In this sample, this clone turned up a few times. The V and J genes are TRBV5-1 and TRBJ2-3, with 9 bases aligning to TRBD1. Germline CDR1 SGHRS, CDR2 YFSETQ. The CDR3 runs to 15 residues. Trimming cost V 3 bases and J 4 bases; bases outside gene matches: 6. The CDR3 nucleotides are TGCGCCAGCAGCTCAGGACAGGGGAGATCAGATACGCAGTATTTT. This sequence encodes CASSSGQGRSDTQYF.

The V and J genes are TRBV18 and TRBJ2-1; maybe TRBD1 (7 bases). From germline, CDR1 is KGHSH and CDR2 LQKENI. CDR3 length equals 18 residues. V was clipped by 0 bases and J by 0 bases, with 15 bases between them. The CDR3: CASSPPAGQHLSYNEQFF. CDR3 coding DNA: TGTGCCAGCTCACCACCGGCGGGACAGCACCTCTCCTACAATGAGCAGTTCTTC.

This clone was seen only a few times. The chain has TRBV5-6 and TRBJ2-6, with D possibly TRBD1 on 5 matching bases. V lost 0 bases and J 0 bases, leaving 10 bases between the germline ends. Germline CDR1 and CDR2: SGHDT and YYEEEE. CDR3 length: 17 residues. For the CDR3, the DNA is TGTGCCAGCAGCTTGGGGACATTCTTCTCTGGGGCCAACGTCCTGACTTTC. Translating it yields CASSLGTFFSGANVLTF.